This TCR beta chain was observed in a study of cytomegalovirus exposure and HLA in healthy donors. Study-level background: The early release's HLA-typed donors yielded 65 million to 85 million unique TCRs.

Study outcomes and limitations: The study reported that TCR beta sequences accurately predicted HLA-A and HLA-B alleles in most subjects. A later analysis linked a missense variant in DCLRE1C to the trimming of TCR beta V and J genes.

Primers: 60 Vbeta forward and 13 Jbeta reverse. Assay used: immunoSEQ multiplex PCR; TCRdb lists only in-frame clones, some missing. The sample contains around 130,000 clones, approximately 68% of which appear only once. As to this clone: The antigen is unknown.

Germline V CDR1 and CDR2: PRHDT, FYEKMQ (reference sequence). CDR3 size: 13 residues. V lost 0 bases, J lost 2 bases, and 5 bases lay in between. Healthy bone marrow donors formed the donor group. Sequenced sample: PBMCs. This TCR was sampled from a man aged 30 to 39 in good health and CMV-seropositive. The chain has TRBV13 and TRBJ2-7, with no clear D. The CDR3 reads CASSLGLPYEQYF. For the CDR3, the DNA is TGTGCCAGCAGCTTAGGCCTTCCCTACGAGCAGTACTTC.